This TCR beta chain was retrieved from a study of OX40 agonist ivuxolimab in advanced cancers. Study-level information: Patients were given ivuxolimab, an antibody that agonizes OX40 (CD134). From about 23 to 85 years was the age range, with a mean of 60 years, and roughly 80% were male.

A history of autoimmune disease or systemic immunosuppression excluded patients. Points from the study as a whole: Some of the lowest clonal expansion was seen in partial responders at 0.1-3.0 mg/kg.

The table came from immunoSEQ multiplex PCR; TCRdb's copy has only in-frame clones and leaves some out. The sample contains around 80,000 clones, roughly 86% of which appear only once. The germline CDR1 and CDR2 sequences are DFQATT and SNEGSKA (reference sequence). The CDR3 totals 11 residues. Trimming left V 2 bases short and J 8 bases short, with 9 bases between. For this clone: Its antigen is currently unknown.

The chain links TRBV20-1 to TRBJ1-2; tentatively, D is TRBD1 (5 bases). The TCR comes from an adult with an advanced solid tumor such as melanoma, head and neck, liver or kidney cancer. The sample was CD4+ or CD8+ T cells sorted from blood, taken in a trial of the OX40 agonist ivuxolimab. The CDR3 DNA reads TGCAGTGCTAGATCCACAGGAGGCTACACCTTC. This sequence encodes CSARSTGGYTF.